A single sample gave rise to the 26 T cell receptor beta chains below, sequenced in a study of blood T cell repertoires in COVID-19. Profiled with immunoSEQ multiplex PCR; TCRdb holds only in-frame clones, not every one. The sample records about 220,000 clones, about 79% being singletons. The sample was PBMCs or T cells enriched from blood (not recorded which). The receptors originated from a woman aged 40-49 years with acute COVID-19.

This clone was seen only once. This chain links TRBV7-2 with TRBJ2-1; 10 bases align to TRBD2. The CDR3 loop spans 19 amino acids. In germline, CDR1 is SGHTA, CDR2 FQGNSA. Trimming cost V 1 base and J 5 bases; bases outside gene matches: 14. This CDR3 is CASSLGGGLAGDLNNEQFF. Here the CDR3 DNA reads TGTGCCAGCAGCTTAGGGGGAGGGCTAGCGGGGGACCTTAACAATGAGCAGTTCTTC.

The chain is built from TRBV11-2 and TRBJ2-5, with 14 bases aligning to TRBD2. The germline CDR1 and CDR2 sequences are SGHAT and FQNNGV. CDR3 length: 18 amino acids. The J segment lost 5 bases and the V segment lost 1 base, leaving 9 bases of the junction unmatched. This chain's CDR3 is CASSLAPGTSGSGETQYF. The CDR3 DNA is TGTGCCAGCAGCTTAGCCCCCGGGACTAGCGGGAGTGGTGAGACCCAGTACTTC.

A single count supports this clone. The chain employs TRBV14 and TRBJ2-7; 10 bases align to TRBD1. This CDR3 region has 16 residues. Germline lookup yields CDR1 SGHDN and CDR2 FVKESK. V shed 1 base, J shed 7 bases, and the junction held 10 bases outside the gene matches. The CDR3 bases are TGTGCCAGCAGCCAAGGACAGGGGGCGCGGGATCGGGAGCAGTACTTC. Amino acids: CASSQGQGARDREQYF.

As regards this clone: The junction departs from the called germline gene at one end, perhaps through a read error. The chain links TRBV7-9 to TRBJ2-5, with D possibly being TRBD1 (6 bases). Looked up from germline, CDR1 is SEHNR and CDR2 is FQNEAQ (reference sequence). The CDR3 covers 14 residues. The CDR3 nucleotides are TGTGCCAGCAGCCCAAAGGGGGTCCGGGCGGGTCTGCACTTC. Translation gives CASSPKGVRAGLHF.

CDR3 sequence (DNA): TGTGCCAGCAGCTTAATCCGGGACTCTGGAAACACCATATATTTT. Its translation is CASSLIRDSGNTIYF. This rearrangement joins TRBV7-9 to TRBJ1-3; no firm D call. Germline V CDR1 and CDR2: SEHNR, FQNEAQ (reference sequence). V was trimmed by 2 bases and J by 0 bases, leaving 8 bases between them. The CDR3 is 15 amino acids.

This chain joins TRBV3-1 (or the pseudogene TRBV3-2) and TRBJ1-3; no reliable D call. V was pared by 4 bases and J by 0 bases, with 10 bases between. This CDR3 comprises 15 residues. Germline V gives CDR1 LGHDT, CDR2 YNNKEL (reference sequence). The CDR3, as DNA: TGTGCCAGCAGCCCTCTACGGGACTCTGGAAACACCATATATTTT. Translating gives CASSPLRDSGNTIYF.

The chain couples TRBV7-2 to TRBJ1-1; D unresolved. The CDR3 covers 14 residues. The germline V gene encodes CDR1 SGHTA and CDR2 FQGNSA. The V end was cut by 3 bases, the J end by 1 base, with 9 bases between. The CDR3 here is CASSLWEKNTEAFF. In DNA, the CDR3 is TGTGCCAGCAGCTTGTGGGAGAAGAACACTGAAGCTTTCTTT.

V usage is TRBV7-9 and J usage is TRBJ1-2; TRBD1 aligns across 8 bases. CDR3 length: 14 residues. The germline V gene has CDR1 SEHNR and CDR2 FQNEAQ (reference sequence). Trimming removed 5 bases from V and 4 bases from J; junction bases left unmatched: 6. This chain's CDR3 is CASSPGQAVYGYTF. The CDR3 nucleotides read TGTGCCAGCAGCCCGGGACAGGCGGTCTATGGCTACACCTTC.

J is TRBJ2-3 and V is TRBV30; no clear D. The V gene lost 3 bases and the J gene lost 6 bases, with 10 bases spanning the gap. Germline V lookup: CDR1 GTSNPN, CDR2 SVGIG (reference sequence). The CDR3 loop spans 12 amino acids. The CDR3 DNA sequence: TGTGCCTGGAGGTTATCGCGGGATACGCAGTATTTT. Encoded protein: CAWRLSRDTQYF.

The chain joins TRBV7-8 to TRBJ2-7, with D unclear. This CDR3 contains 14 residues. V was shortened by 0 bases and J by 5 bases, with 11 bases between the two germline ends. Germline V gives CDR1 SGHVS, CDR2 FQNEAQ. The CDR3: CASSLARYRHEQYF. Here the CDR3 DNA reads TGTGCCAGCAGCTTAGCGCGTTACCGCCACGAGCAGTACTTC.

The V call is TRBV3-1 (or the pseudogene TRBV3-2), the J call TRBJ1-1; no firm D call. CDR3 length: 15 amino acids. Germline V gene sequence: CDR1 LGHDT, CDR2 YNNKEL (reference sequence). Trimming cost V 0 bases and J 4 bases, with 12 bases left between them. CDR3 sequence: CASSQEAWRGTEAFF. The CDR3 nucleotides are TGTGCCAGCAGCCAAGAGGCGTGGAGAGGCACTGAAGCTTTCTTT.

The sample holds one count of this clone. The V and J genes are TRBV19 and TRBJ1-6; 8 bases agree with TRBD1. There are 14 residues in the CDR3. After removal of 5 bases from V and 8 bases from J, the junction contained 5 bases not matched to a gene. CDR1 and CDR2 from the germline V gene are LNHDA and SQIVND (reference sequence). The CDR3 coding sequence is TGTGCCAGTAGTGCCGACAGGGGACATTCACCCCTCCACTTT. Translation gives CASSADRGHSPLHF.

The chain is built from TRBV6-5 and TRBJ1-1; D gene uncertain. Trimming took off 3 bases at V and 4 bases at J, with 12 bases between the two ends. Germline CDR1 and CDR2: MNHEY and SVGAGI. The CDR3 totals 14 residues. The DNA of the CDR3 is TGTGCCAGCAGTTATGCGTGGGAGGGCACTGAAGCTTTCTTT. Protein product: CASSYAWEGTEAFF.

The rearrangement links TRBV11-1 to TRBJ1-1; 7 nucleotides agree with TRBD1. This CDR3 region has 16 residues. V dropped 5 bases and J dropped 2; count of bases not matched to a gene: 11. CDR1 is SGHAT and CDR2 is FQDESV in the germline V gene (reference sequence). This chain's CDR3 is CASSRTTGKGNTEAFF. CDR3 in DNA: TGTGCCAGCAGCCGAACGACAGGGAAGGGAAACACTGAAGCTTTCTTT.

This chain joins TRBV9 and TRBJ1-4, with 8 bases fitting TRBD1. J was trimmed by 7 bases and V by 0 bases; bases with no gene match: 8. Germline assignment: CDR1 SGDLS and CDR2 YYNGEE. This CDR3 region has 16 residues. The CDR3 region has the DNA TGTGCCAGCAGCGTAGGGAGCAGGGGGCGGGGTGAAAAACTGTTTTTT. This encodes CASSVGSRGRGEKLFF.

This chain links TRBV19 with TRBJ1-2; 9 nucleotides align to TRBD1. The CDR3 length is 15 residues. The J segment lost 7 bases and the V segment lost 6 bases, leaving 12 bases of the junction unmatched. The V gene's germline CDR1 is LNHDA and CDR2 SQIVND (reference sequence). The CDR3 nucleotides read TGTGCCAGTAGCGGGAACAGGGGGCGGAAGTCTGGCTACACCTTC. Protein product: CASSGNRGRKSGYTF.

This clone has a handful of counts. The chain has TRBV21-1 and TRBJ2-7; the table names TRBD1, a call not compared with the DNA. TRBV21-1 is an annotated pseudogene. This CDR3 comprises 16 residues. The CDR3 is CASSKDLRTAAYEQYF. Written as DNA, the CDR3 is TGTGCCAGCAGCAAAGATCTTAGGACAGCCGCCTACGAGCAGTACTTC.

In this sample, this clone turned up a few times. This sequence joins TRBV3-1 (or the pseudogene TRBV3-2) and TRBJ1-1; D is undetermined. CDR1 LGHDT and CDR2 YNNKEL come from the germline V gene (reference sequence). The CDR3 totals 13 residues. The V end was cut by 0 bases, the J end by 11 bases, with 13 bases between. The CDR3 here is CASSQDTGSTAFF. CDR3 DNA sequence: TGTGCCAGCAGCCAAGATACGGGTTCTACGGCTTTCTTT.

This rearrangement joins TRBV20-1 to TRBJ2-2; 8 bases map to TRBD2. The V gene end was trimmed by 3 bases and the J gene end by 4 bases; junction bases not matched to a gene: 1. CDR1 and CDR2 (germline): DFQATT, SNEGSKA (reference sequence). This CDR3 contains 13 residues. The CDR3 nucleotides are TGCAGTGCTAGTCGGGGGGGCACCGGGGAGCTGTTTTTT. Its protein product is CSASRGGTGELFF.

This clone was picked up a small number of times. This chain joins TRBV3-1 (or the pseudogene TRBV3-2) and TRBJ2-2, with TRBD2 matching 14 bases. The CDR3 loop spans 19 amino acids. J gave up 1 base and V 3 bases, and 7 bases lay outside the gene matches. Looked up from germline, CDR1 is LGHDT and CDR2 is YNNKEL (reference sequence). Here the CDR3 DNA reads TGTGCCAGCAGCCATGGGACTAGCGGGAGAATTTGGAACACCGGGGAGCTGTTTTTT. It codes for CASSHGTSGRIWNTGELFF.

The chain couples TRBV7-9 to TRBJ1-2; possible D gene TRBD1, 6 bases. V was shortened by 5 bases and J by 6 bases, with 19 bases between the two germline ends. The CDR3 has 15 residues. Per germline, CDR1 SEHNR and CDR2 FQNEAQ (reference sequence). CDR3 residues: CASSAIDRTGDGYTF. DNA for the CDR3: TGTGCCAGCAGCGCAATTGACAGGACTGGGGATGGCTACACCTTC.

DNA for the CDR3: TGTGCCAGCAGCTCCTTCATAGCCTACGAGCAGTACTTC. Translating it yields CASSSFIAYEQYF. The chain is built from TRBV16 and TRBJ2-7, with unresolved D. Germline values: CDR1 KGHSY, CDR2 FQNENV. The CDR3 length is 13 residues. V lost 5 bases and J lost 2, with 10 bases in between.

The CDR3 is CASRGEETQYF. The CDR3 nucleotides are TGCGCCAGCCGGGGGGAAGAGACCCAGTACTTC. V gene TRBV5-1 combines with J gene TRBJ2-5; TRBD2 matches 7 bases. Germline trimming cut 7 bases from V and 3 bases from J; bases unmatched to any gene: 0. CDR1 and CDR2 (germline): SGHRS, YFSETQ. The CDR3 runs to 11 residues.

This rearrangement joins TRBV19 to TRBJ2-3; D may be TRBD2 (5 bases). The ends were cut back, 3 bases at V and 1 base at J, with 8 bases in the middle. This CDR3 comprises 14 residues. CDR1 is LNHDA and CDR2 is SQIVND in the germline V gene (reference sequence). In nucleotides, the CDR3 is TGTGCCAGTAGTATGGAGCGGCGCACAGATACGCAGTATTTT. Its protein is CASSMERRTDTQYF.

CDR3 in DNA: TGTGCCAGCACGGGGTACCAAGAGACCCAGTACTTC. Its translation: CASTGYQETQYF. V usage is TRBV2 and J usage is TRBJ2-5; TRBD2 might be the D (5 bases). CDR3 length equals 12 residues. Germline loops: CDR1 SNHLY, CDR2 FYNNEI. V gave up 7 bases and J gave up 0 bases, with 6 bases separating them. The variable domain in full, with the rest retrieved from reference TRBV2 and TRBJ2-5, is EPEVTQTPSHQVTQMGQEVILRCVPISNHLYFYWYRQILGQKVEFLVSFYNNEISEKSEIFDDQFSVERPDGSNFTLKIRSTKLEDSAMYFCASTGYQETQYFGPGTRLLVL.

This sequence joins TRBV7-6 and TRBJ2-3; 9 bases line up with TRBD2. The CDR3 is 21 residues long. V gave up 3 bases and J gave up 0 bases; unmatched junction bases: 19. Per germline, CDR1 SGHVS and CDR2 FNYEAQ. The CDR3 bases are TGTGCCAGCAGCTTCCCCCCGGCGGGGGGGCCAATTGATCCTAGCACAGATACGCAGTATTTT. As protein: CASSFPPAGGPIDPSTDTQYF.